This T cell receptor (beta chain) was found in a study of cytomegalovirus exposure and HLA in healthy donors. CDR1 is MNHEY and CDR2 is SMNVEV in the germline V gene (reference sequence). V was shortened by 4 bases and J by 5 bases, with 11 bases between the two germline ends. The CDR3 loop spans 13 amino acids. Primers: 60 Vbeta forward and 13 Jbeta reverse. Using immunoSEQ multiplex PCR, the repertoire was profiled, and TCRdb retains in-frame clones only, with some absent. Of tens of thousands of clones listed, more than 70% are singletons. The sequence was collected from a middle-aged woman in good health and CMV-seronegative. The sequencing sample was made of PBMCs. The chain has TRBV27 and TRBJ2-5; D may be TRBD1 (5 bases). DNA of the CDR3: TGTGCCAGCAGTTCGGTAGGGGATGAGACCCAGTACTTC. Translated, it gives CASSSVGDETQYF.